Listed here are 11 T cell receptor beta chains from one sample, sequenced in a study of cytomegalovirus exposure and HLA in healthy donors. The PCR had 60 Vbeta and 13 Jbeta primers. Measured with immunoSEQ multiplex PCR; TCRdb has only the in-frame clones, and not every one. The data contain about 180,000 clones, about four fifths of them singletons. The material sequenced was PBMCs. The receptors derive from a man aged 35 to 55 in good health and CMV-seronegative.

The chain combines TRBV28 with TRBJ2-2; D is perhaps TRBD1 (8 bases). The CDR3 has 19 residues. Germline V gives CDR1 MDHEN, CDR2 SYDVKM. Trimming took 7 bases from V and 7 from J, leaving 31 bases between them. This chain's CDR3 is CASTLRQGARGGNGGELFF. CDR3 in DNA: TGTGCCAGCACCCTTCGGCAGGGGGCCCGCGGGGGTAACGGCGGGGAGCTGTTTTTT.

The chain is built from TRBV7-2 and TRBJ1-5; D ambiguous. CDR1 SGHTA and CDR2 FQGNSA come from the germline V gene. Trimming pared 6 bases from V and 2 bases from J, leaving 11 bases between. This CDR3 contains 14 residues. CDR3 bases: TGTGCCAGCAGTCGGGGTGGAGGCAATCAGCCCCAGCATTTT. Amino acids: CASSRGGGNQPQHF.

The chain joins TRBV27 to TRBJ1-1; weak D call: TRBD1 (5 bases). Germline CDR1 is MNHEY and CDR2 is SMNVEV (reference sequence). This CDR3 comprises 14 residues. V shed 2 bases and J shed 4 bases, with 11 bases lying between them. CDR3 residues: CASSLKSGVTEAFF. CDR3 nucleotide sequence: TGTGCCAGCAGTTTAAAGTCGGGGGTCACTGAAGCTTTCTTT.

Only a few counts were recorded for this clone. The genes are TRBV5-1 and TRBJ2-5; TRBD2 matches at 7 bases. CDR3 size: 14 residues. Germline V gene data show CDR1 as SGHRS and CDR2 as YFSETQ. J gave up 5 bases and V 6 bases, and 10 bases lay outside the gene matches. As DNA, the CDR3 is TGCGCCAGCACCACGGGGGAGGGGAGTGAGACCCAGTACTTC. Translated, it gives CASTTGEGSETQYF.

The genes are TRBV7-2 and TRBJ1-1; the match to TRBD1 covers 10 bases. Trimming at V came to 3 bases and at J to 3 bases, leaving 4 bases not matched to a gene. Looked up from germline, CDR1 is SGHTA and CDR2 is FQGNSA. The CDR3 extends over 15 amino acids. CDR3 residues: CASSFPGTGDTEAFF. The CDR3 DNA reads TGTGCCAGCAGCTTCCCCGGGACAGGGGACACTGAAGCTTTCTTT.

The chain carries TRBV2 and TRBJ2-3, with unresolved D. Deletions cut 6 bases from V and 0 bases from J, with 13 bases between. This CDR3 region has 15 residues. The germline V gene has CDR1 SNHLY and CDR2 FYNNEI. Here the CDR3 DNA reads TGTGCCAGCAGCCCGTTTCCAGTCAGCACAGATACGCAGTATTTT. Residues: CASSPFPVSTDTQYF.

This rearrangement joins TRBV11-2 to TRBJ2-5, with 16 bases identical to TRBD2. Unmatched junction bases numbered 14, after V lost 5 bases and J lost 5 bases. Per germline, CDR1 SGHAT and CDR2 FQNNGV. The CDR3 runs 19 residues. The CDR3 DNA follows: TGTGCCAGCAGCCCCACGGGCGGGACTAGCGGGGGGGCCAGGGAGACCCAGTACTTC. Its protein is CASSPTGGTSGGARETQYF. The full variable domain, completed using reference TRBV11-2 and TRBJ2-5, is EAGVAQSPRYKIIEKRQSVAFWCNPISGHATLYWYQQILGQGPKLLIQFQNNGVVDDSQLPKDRFSAERLKGVDSTLKIQPAKLEDSAVYLCASSPTGGTSGGARETQYFGPGTRLLVL.

The chain carries TRBV19 and TRBJ1-4, with a possible D match to TRBD1 (5 bases). Per the germline V gene, CDR1 is LNHDA and CDR2 is SQIVND (reference sequence). The ends were cut back, 7 bases at V and 3 bases at J, with 9 bases in the middle. This CDR3 has 13 residues. CDR3 loop: CASKGRANEKLFF. The CDR3, as DNA: TGTGCCAGTAAGGGGCGAGCTAATGAAAAACTGTTTTTT.

As concerns this clone: Other DNA sequences in the sample encode the same CDR3. The rearrangement uses TRBV28 and TRBJ1-1, with D unclear. Germline CDR1 reads MDHEN; CDR2 reads SYDVKM. Between the trimmed V and J ends, which lost 3 bases and 5 bases, there was a span of 4 bases. The CDR3 length is 11 residues. CDR3 in DNA: TGTGCCAGCAGTTTTCGGACTGAAGCTTTCTTT. Its protein product is CASSFRTEAFF.

The V call is TRBV9, the J call TRBJ2-2, with 7 nucleotides matching TRBD1. Germline loops: CDR1 SGDLS, CDR2 YYNGEE. The CDR3 covers 17 residues. V shed 1 base, J shed 9 bases, and the junction held 15 bases outside the gene matches. The CDR3 region is CASSVQGGPLAGRELFF. DNA of the CDR3: TGTGCCAGCAGCGTACAAGGGGGCCCCCTCGCCGGACGGGAGCTGTTTTTT.

The chain is built from TRBV28 and TRBJ2-1; the match to TRBD2 covers 11 bases. J was trimmed by 1 base and V by 8 bases; bases with no gene match: 1. The CDR3 consists of 14 residues. Per the germline V gene, CDR1 is MDHEN and CDR2 is SYDVKM. The CDR3: CASRLAGSYNEQFF. CDR3 sequence (DNA): TGTGCCAGCCGACTAGCGGGGTCCTACAATGAGCAGTTCTTC.